One and the same sample provided the 16 T cell receptor beta chains below, sequenced in a study of post-analysis software for immune sequencing data. Whole-study results and caveats: A handful of TRBV segments were more frequent in patients than controls; TRBV5-6, TRBV5-1 and TRBV20-1 belonged to this group.

TCR beta libraries were prepared from cDNA with unique molecular identifiers. One entry per CDR3 protein results from TCRdb running MiXCR on the PCR reads. The sample lists about 820,000 distinct CDR3 sequences, 53% occurring once. What these receptors recognize is not known. Sequencing was done on a sample of blood. These receptors came from a girl aged 5-17 years with multiple sclerosis.

This clonotype was seen a handful of times. DNA of the CDR3: TGTGCCAGCAGGTCCAGCTCTGGGGCCAACGTCCTGACTTTC. Translating gives CASRSSSGANVLTF. The rearrangement joins TRBV9 to TRBJ2-6; D unresolved. The CDR3 sequence is 14 residues long. Trimming pared 5 bases from V and 0 bases from J, leaving 6 bases between. CDR1 SGDLS and CDR2 YYNGEE come from the germline V gene.

This chain connects TRBV5-1 to TRBJ2-1, with a possible D match to TRBD1 (5 bases). The V end lost 0 bases, the J end lost 0 bases, and 7 bases lay between the germline ends. CDR3 length: 15 amino acids. Germline assignment: CDR1 SGHRS and CDR2 YFSETQ. In DNA form, the CDR3 reads TGCGCCAGCAGCTTGGTAGGGGTCTCCTACAATGAGCAGTTCTTC. It encodes CASSLVGVSYNEQFF.

As DNA, the CDR3 is TGCAGCGTTGAAGCTAGCGGGAGAAACAATGAGCAGTTCTTC. Protein: CSVEASGRNNEQFF. This sequence joins TRBV29-1 and TRBJ2-1, with 10 bases fitting TRBD2. The V and J ends lost 1 base and 5 bases, in that order; junction bases with no gene match: 2. CDR1 is SQVTM, CDR2 ANQGSEA, per germline. The CDR3 totals 14 residues.

The chain is built from TRBV9 and TRBJ2-1; 13 bases fit TRBD2. The germline gives CDR1 SGDLS, CDR2 YYNGEE. The CDR3 consists of 16 residues. Germline trimming cut 3 bases from V and 8 bases from J; bases unmatched to any gene: 8. The DNA of the CDR3 is TGTGCCAGCAGCGCCCTCGGACTAGCGGGAGTCGATGAGCAGTTCTTC. Translation: CASSALGLAGVDEQFF.

Comments on this clonotype: Just one base apart from a much larger clone, this may be a read error. The rearrangement joins TRBV12-3 or TRBV12-4 to TRBJ1-2; D remains ambiguous. This CDR3 is 12 amino acids long. The CDR3 sequence: CVSSLHSGGYTF. Here the CDR3 DNA reads TGTGTCAGCAGCCTGCACAGTGGTGGCTACACCTTC.

The chain recombines TRBV5-1 with TRBJ2-5, with D perhaps matching TRBD2 (5 bases). The last part of the DNA fits TRBJ2-7 better; the J call may be wrong. The CDR3 contains 14 residues. CDR1 and CDR2 (germline): SGHRS, YFSETQ. In DNA form, the CDR3 reads TGCGCCAGCAGCTTGTCCCGGGGTATTCACGAGCAGTACTTC. Amino acids: CASSLSRGIHEQYF.

V and J are TRBV5-1 and TRBJ2-7; unclear D gene. The germline CDR1 and CDR2 sequences are SGHRS and YFSETQ. Trimming took off 4 bases at V and 5 bases at J, with 22 bases between the two ends. This CDR3 contains 16 residues. CDR3 bases: TGCGCCAGCAGCCTCCGAGGTCTCAGTGGTGGTGACGAGCAGTACTTC. Translated, it gives CASSLRGLSGGDEQYF.

This clonotype was detected a few times. The chain is built from TRBV20-1 and TRBJ2-3, with 8 positions matching TRBD2. The V gene end was trimmed by 1 base and the J gene end by 6 bases; junction bases not matched to a gene: 18. In germline, CDR1 is DFQATT, CDR2 SNEGSKA (reference sequence). The CDR3 is made up of 18 amino acids. The CDR3 region is CSARGDVIREGWSDTQYF. The DNA for the CDR3 is TGCAGTGCTAGAGGGGATGTAATCCGGGAGGGATGGTCGGATACGCAGTATTTT.

The rearrangement joins TRBV3-1 to TRBJ2-7; D remains unclear. V was pared by 0 bases and J by 5 bases, with 8 bases between. CDR3 length equals 13 residues. CDR1 is LGHDT, CDR2 YNNKEL, per germline (reference sequence). The CDR3 sequence is CASSQESSDEQYF. In DNA, the CDR3 is TGTGCCAGCAGCCAAGAATCAAGCGACGAGCAGTACTTC.

This clonotype has just a few counts. The chain is built from TRBV7-9 and TRBJ2-7, with D unresolved. Germline assignment: CDR1 SEHNR and CDR2 FQNEAQ (reference sequence). The ends were cut back, 3 bases at V and 5 bases at J, with 5 bases in the middle. CDR3 size: 11 residues. CDR3 sequence: CASSFENEQYF. As DNA, the CDR3 is TGTGCCAGCAGCTTTGAGAACGAGCAGTACTTC.

This clonotype was counted between two and nine times. The chain recombines TRBV4-1 with TRBJ1-2; D unresolved. The CDR3 covers 14 residues. Trimming removed 0 bases from V and 3 bases from J, with 8 bases in between. From germline, CDR1 is MGHRA and CDR2 YSYEKL. The CDR3: CASSQDRGDYGYTF. As DNA, the CDR3 is TGCGCCAGCAGCCAAGATCGGGGTGACTATGGCTACACCTTC.

The chain is built from TRBV20-1 and TRBJ1-2, with 7 bases aligning to TRBD1. The germline CDR1 and CDR2 sequences are DFQATT and SNEGSKA (reference sequence). Unmatched junction bases numbered 13, after V lost 5 bases and J lost 7 bases. There are 14 residues in the CDR3. The CDR3 here is CSAPQGGGSGGYTF. The CDR3 DNA sequence: TGCAGTGCTCCCCAGGGGGGGGGCTCGGGTGGCTACACCTTC.

J is TRBJ2-5 and V is TRBV6-2 or TRBV6-3, with TRBD1 matching over 9 bases. TRBJ2-7 explains the end of the DNA better; the J call may be wrong. This CDR3 region has 14 residues. The germline V gene has CDR1 MNHEY and CDR2 SVGEGT. The CDR3 loop is CASIAGTGFYEQYF. In DNA, the CDR3 is TGTGCCAGCATCGCCGGGACAGGGTTCTACGAGCAGTACTTC.

As for this clonotype: Germline is not matched at one junction end, which may reflect a read error. The chain is built from TRBV12-3 or TRBV12-4 and TRBJ2-1; 10 bases align to TRBD2. The CDR3 loop spans 16 amino acids. CDR3 nucleotides: TGTGCCAGCAGTTTACGGCTAGCGGGGGCCTACGATGAGCAGTTCTTC. It is translated as CASSLRLAGAYDEQFF.

This clonotype was seen more than once but under ten times. The genes are TRBV29-1 and TRBJ2-7; D gene ambiguous. Germline V gene sequence: CDR1 SQVTM, CDR2 ANQGSEA. This CDR3 has 12 amino acids. V lost 5 bases and J 2 bases, leaving 10 bases between the germline ends. In DNA form, the CDR3 reads TGCAGCGTTAGGCCCAGACCCTACGAGCAGTACTTC. It is translated as CSVRPRPYEQYF.

Remarks on this clonotype: The conserved phenylalanine or tryptophan is not found at the CDR3 terminus, so this likely reflects a read error. V gene TRBV7-2 combines with J gene TRBJ2-2; 8 positions match TRBD2. Germline V gene sequence: CDR1 SGHTA, CDR2 FQGNSA. This CDR3 comprises 14 residues. Trimming at V came to 2 bases and at J to 5 bases, leaving 1 base not matched to a gene. For the CDR3, the DNA is TGTGCCAGCAGCTTACAGCGGGGGACCGGGGAGCTGTTTTGT. It translates to CASSLQRGTGELFC.